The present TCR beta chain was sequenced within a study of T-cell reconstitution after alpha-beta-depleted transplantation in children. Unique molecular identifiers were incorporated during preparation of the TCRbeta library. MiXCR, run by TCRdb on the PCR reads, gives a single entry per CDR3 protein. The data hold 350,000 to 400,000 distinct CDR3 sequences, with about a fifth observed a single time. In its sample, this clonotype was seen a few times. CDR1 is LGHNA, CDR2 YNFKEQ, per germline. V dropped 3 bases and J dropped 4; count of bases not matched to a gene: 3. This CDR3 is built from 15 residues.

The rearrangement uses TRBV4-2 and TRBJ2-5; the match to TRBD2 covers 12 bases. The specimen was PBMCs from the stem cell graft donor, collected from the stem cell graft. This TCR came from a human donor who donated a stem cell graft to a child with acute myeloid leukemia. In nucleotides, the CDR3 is TGTGCCAGCAGCCAGGGGGGACTAGCGGGAGAGACCCAGTACTTC. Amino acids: CASSQGGLAGETQYF.